What follows are 5 T cell receptor beta chains derived from one specimen sequenced in a study of blood T cell repertoires in COVID-19. Libraries were prepared by immunoSEQ multiplex PCR; TCRdb keeps only in-frame clonotypes and omits some of them. The repertoire has over 70,000 clones, approximately 85% of them found once; the top ten carry about a tenth. The sequencing input was peripheral blood. These receptors were collected from a man in his 60s with COVID-19, enrolled during active disease.

The rearrangement joins TRBV28 to TRBJ2-7; D is unresolved. V was trimmed by 2 bases and J by 3 bases, leaving 5 bases between them. Germline CDR1 MDHEN, CDR2 SYDVKM. The CDR3 is 12 residues long. This CDR3 reads CASSLRVYEQYF. CDR3 DNA: TGTGCCAGCAGTTTAAGAGTCTACGAGCAGTACTTC.

This clone appeared a single time. CDR3 sequence: CASSILAGLNEQFF. CDR3 nucleotides: TGTGCCAGTAGTATTCTAGCGGGGTTGAATGAGCAGTTCTTC. The V call is TRBV19, the J call TRBJ2-1; 9 nucleotides line up with TRBD2. Trimming cost V 3 bases and J 7 bases; bases outside gene matches: 4. Germline values: CDR1 LNHDA, CDR2 SQIVND (reference sequence). This CDR3 has 14 residues. The full variable domain, its missing parts supplied by reference TRBV19 and TRBJ2-1, is DGGITQSPKYLFRKEGQNVTLSCEQNLNHDAMYWYRQDPGQGLRLIYYSQIVNDFQKGDIAEGYSVSREKKESFPLTVTSAQKNPTAFYLCASSILAGLNEQFFGPGTRLTVL.

V and J are TRBV9 and TRBJ1-4; D gene ambiguous. This CDR3 has 15 amino acids. V gave up 0 bases and J gave up 7 bases, with 13 bases separating them. Germline lookup yields CDR1 SGDLS and CDR2 YYNGEE. The CDR3 sequence: CASSVGMAETEKLFF. The CDR3 nucleotides read TGTGCCAGCAGCGTAGGAATGGCAGAAACTGAAAAACTGTTTTTT.

The V gene is TRBV4-1, the J gene TRBJ1-1; D is unresolved. Trimming cost V 3 bases and J 2 bases, with 7 bases left between them. Germline lookup yields CDR1 MGHRA and CDR2 YSYEKL. This CDR3 has 13 residues. The CDR3: CASSQRFNTEAFF. The CDR3 bases are TGCGCCAGCAGCCAGAGATTTAACACTGAAGCTTTCTTT.

The rearrangement joins TRBV2 to TRBJ1-3; D remains unclear. Trimming took off 3 bases at V and 0 bases at J, with 9 bases between the two ends. The CDR3 spans 15 residues. Looked up from germline, CDR1 is SNHLY and CDR2 is FYNNEI. CDR3 sequence reads: CASSERVDSGNTIYF. The CDR3, as DNA: TGTGCCAGCAGTGAGAGGGTAGACTCTGGAAACACCATATATTTT.